What follows is one T cell receptor (beta chain) and its context. What it binds is unknown. The sample originates from a study of cytomegalovirus exposure and HLA in healthy donors. This CDR3 comprises 20 residues. Germline assignment: CDR1 SGHRS and CDR2 YFSETQ. V lost 2 bases, J lost 7 bases, and 25 bases stayed unmatched. Both 60 Vbeta primers and 13 Jbeta primers went into the PCR. Sequencing was performed with immunoSEQ multiplex PCR; in TCRdb, only in-frame clones are kept and a portion is missing. The sample comprises approximately 190,000 clones, 81% of which are singletons, and around 3.5% rests with the top ten. The study, taken as a whole, reports: About 87% or about 30% of the time was how often most TCR beta V segments were productive, according to an earlier analysis. In a later analysis, TCR beta V- and J-gene trimming was associated with a missense DCLRE1C variant. Indistinguishability led to the exclusion of some V segments, TRBV6-2 and TRBV6-3 included.

Sequencing input: PBMCs. The receptor's source is a man aged 40-55 years in good health and CMV-seropositive. The chain couples TRBV5-1 to TRBJ2-5; 8 bases fit TRBD1. The DNA for the CDR3 is TGCGCCAGCAGCTTTAGCCCGAACCGGGACAGGCAACTTCTGAGGAGGACCCAGTACTTC. This translates into CASSFSPNRDRQLLRRTQYF.